Below, 8 T cell receptor beta chains from the same sample are listed, as sequenced in a study of PD-1 blockade in mismatch repair-deficient tumors. The repertoire was sequenced with immunoSEQ multiplex PCR; TCRdb's copy has only in-frame clones and lacks some. The sample lists about 25,000 clones, roughly 83% occurring once. Sequenced material: PBMCs, taken before pembrolizumab treatment. The receptors come from an adult with mismatch repair-deficient cancer.

This clone was seen a single time. The rearrangement uses TRBV28 and TRBJ2-3; 10 bases match TRBD1. This CDR3 comprises 17 residues. V was clipped by 6 bases and J by 4 bases; unmatched bases: 13. Germline CDR1 and CDR2: MDHEN and SYDVKM. The CDR3 loop is CASRHNRDRGWSDTQYF. For the CDR3, the DNA is TGTGCCAGCAGACATAACCGGGACAGGGGTTGGTCAGATACGCAGTATTTT.

V is TRBV9 and J is TRBJ2-3; a weak D match, TRBD1 (6 bases). Trimming left V 3 bases short and J 3 bases short, with 11 bases between. This CDR3 is built from 14 residues. The V gene's germline CDR1 is SGDLS and CDR2 YYNGEE. CDR3 coding DNA: TGTGCCAGCAGCGATCACGGGACAACAGATACGCAGTATTTT. It specifies CASSDHGTTDTQYF.

The chain uses TRBV5-1 and TRBJ1-3; 8 positions match TRBD1. Germline V gene data show CDR1 as SGHRS and CDR2 as YFSETQ. This CDR3 region has 15 residues. The J segment lost 3 bases and the V segment lost 4 bases, leaving 6 bases of the junction unmatched. The DNA for the CDR3 is TGCGCCAGCAGCCTGGGACAGGCAGATGGAAACACCATATATTTT. It codes for CASSLGQADGNTIYF.

The V call is TRBV5-5, the J call TRBJ1-4; 7 bases match TRBD1. V lost 4 bases, J lost 6 bases, and 9 bases stayed unmatched. The CDR3 has 15 residues. CDR1 is SGHKS and CDR2 is YYEKEE in the germline V gene (reference sequence). CDR3 sequence: CASSRGQAADEKLFF. CDR3 coding DNA: TGTGCCAGCAGCCGAGGACAGGCGGCGGATGAAAAACTGTTTTTT.

This clone was observed a single time. The chain recombines TRBV15 with TRBJ1-5; 9 positions agree with TRBD1. Germline-derived CDR1 and CDR2 are LNHNV and YYDKDF (reference sequence). The junction had 3 bases not matched to a gene; V was cut back by 6 bases and J by 3 bases. The CDR3 is 14 residues long. The CDR3 region has the DNA TGTGCCACCAGACGGGACAGGGTCAATCAGCCCCAGCATTTT. Its translation is CATRRDRVNQPQHF.

The genes are TRBV10-1 and TRBJ1-1; D remains unclear. V lost 6 bases and J lost 1, with 9 bases in between. The CDR3 loop spans 13 amino acids. The germline V gene has CDR1 WNHNN and CDR2 SYGVQD (reference sequence). The CDR3 region is CASSLGGNTEAFF. Written as DNA, the CDR3 is TGCGCCAGCAGCCTCGGTGGGAACACTGAAGCTTTCTTT.

This chain connects TRBV28 to TRBJ1-3, with TRBD1 identical over 7 bases. Germline CDR1 MDHEN, CDR2 SYDVKM. The CDR3 consists of 16 residues. Losses at the gene ends were 4 bases for V and 2 bases for J; bases not matched to a gene: 8. As DNA, the CDR3 is TGTGCCAGCAGTTCCCACAGGGGAGGAGCTGGAAACACCATATATTTT. Its protein is CASSSHRGGAGNTIYF.

J is TRBJ1-3 and V is TRBV30, with a weak D call TRBD1 (6 bases). This CDR3 is built from 13 residues. CDR1 and CDR2 (germline): GTSNPN, SVGIG (reference sequence). Trimming shortened V by 3 bases and J by 3 bases, and 9 bases separated the two germline ends. The CDR3 DNA reads TGTGCCTGGAGCTGGGGGCTTGGAAACACCATATATTTT. Its protein product is CAWSWGLGNTIYF.